The 32 T cell receptor beta chains in this list originate from one sample, sequenced in a study of T-cell reconstitution after alpha-beta-depleted transplantation in children. During its preparation, the TCRbeta library received unique molecular identifiers. TCRdb redid the calling of the PCR reads with MiXCR, one entry per CDR3 protein. This sample has 580,000 or so distinct CDR3 sequences; around 23% occur once, and the top ten carry 13% to 15%. This sample comprised PBMCs, mostly from graft donor cells, obtained 360 days after TCRalphabeta/CD19-depleted stem cell transplant. The receptors come from a boy in the first two years of life who had a stem cell transplant for acute myeloid leukemia, so the T cells may come from the graft donor.

The chain has TRBV11-2 and TRBJ2-5; D is possibly TRBD1 (5 bases). The CDR3 covers 14 residues. Germline V gene lookup returns CDR1 SGHAT and CDR2 FQNNGV. V was clipped by 4 bases and J by 2 bases, with 11 bases between them. The CDR3 sequence: CASSSRQPQETQYF. Written as DNA, the CDR3 is TGTGCCAGCAGCTCCCGACAGCCTCAAGAGACCCAGTACTTC.

The rearrangement uses TRBV18 and TRBJ2-7; maybe TRBD1 (5 bases). Germline V gene data show CDR1 as KGHSH and CDR2 as LQKENI. The CDR3 is made up of 16 amino acids. The V end was cut by 3 bases, the J end by 1 base, with 16 bases between. The CDR3 DNA reads TGTGCCAGCTCACCTGAAACAGGCCACCTATCCTACGAGCAGTACTTC. Translation gives CASSPETGHLSYEQYF. The whole variable domain, filled in from reference TRBV18 and TRBJ2-7, reads NAGVMQNPRHLVRRRGQEARLRCSPMKGHSHVYWYRQLPEEGLKFMVYLQKENIIDESGMPKERFSAEFPKEGPSILRIQQVVRGDSAAYFCASSPETGHLSYEQYFGPGTRLTVT.

Ten or more counts support this clonotype. This chain uses TRBV9 with TRBJ1-6; D unclear. Germline V gene lookup returns CDR1 SGDLS and CDR2 YYNGEE. CDR3 length equals 14 residues. Trimming removed 4 bases at V and 5 bases at J, with 10 bases between. The CDR3 protein is CASSPGVDNSPLHF. As DNA, the CDR3 is TGTGCCAGCAGCCCAGGAGTCGATAATTCACCCCTCCACTTT.

The chain is built from TRBV29-1 and TRBJ1-1; no clear D gene. There are 12 residues in the CDR3. The germline gives CDR1 SQVTM, CDR2 ANQGSEA. V lost 5 bases and J lost 1, with 8 bases in between. Written as DNA, the CDR3 is TGCAGCGTTAAACACCAGAACACTGAAGCTTTCTTT. It is translated as CSVKHQNTEAFF.

The rearrangement uses TRBV5-5 and TRBJ2-1, with 7 bases lining up with TRBD1. The CDR3 runs 15 residues. The germline CDR1 and CDR2 sequences are SGHKS and YYEKEE (reference sequence). With 4 bases clipped from V and 6 bases from J, the junction kept 10 bases outside the gene matches. Written as DNA, the CDR3 is TGTGCCAGCAGCAATCGACAGGACAGGCCCAATGAGCAGTTCTTC. Amino acids: CASSNRQDRPNEQFF.

This clonotype was counted a few times. The chain joins TRBV20-1 to TRBJ2-1; possible D gene TRBD1, 5 bases. V gave up 3 bases and J gave up 5 bases, with 17 bases separating them. This CDR3 is 15 amino acids long. Germline V lookup: CDR1 DFQATT, CDR2 SNEGSKA (reference sequence). The CDR3 here is CSARRWTMENNEQFF. The CDR3, as DNA: TGCAGTGCTAGGAGGTGGACAATGGAAAACAATGAGCAGTTCTTC.

This clonotype was seen repeatedly, ten times or more. This chain links TRBV6-2 or TRBV6-3 with TRBJ1-3; D is unclear. The ends were cut back, 6 bases at V and 4 bases at J, with 10 bases in the middle. This CDR3 is built from 13 residues. Germline CDR1 and CDR2: MNHEY and SVGEGT. CDR3 sequence reads: CASSPGPGNTIYF. CDR3 bases: TGTGCCAGCAGCCCCGGACCGGGAAACACCATATATTTT.

The DNA for the CDR3 is TGTGCCAGCAGTGAATGGGGCAGGGTAGGCTTCTCACCCCTCCACTTT. Translating gives CASSEWGRVGFSPLHF. The J gene is TRBJ1-6, the V gene TRBV6-1, with D perhaps matching TRBD1 (5 bases). The CDR3 is made up of 16 amino acids. V was trimmed by 2 bases and J by 10 bases, leaving 18 bases between them. Germline CDR1 is MNHNS and CDR2 is SASEGT.

The chain carries TRBV20-1 and TRBJ1-1; TRBD1 might be the D (5 bases). This CDR3 contains 14 residues. Germline-derived CDR1 and CDR2 are DFQATT and SNEGSKA (reference sequence). Trimming took off 2 bases at V and 1 base at J, with 11 bases between the two ends. In DNA form, the CDR3 reads TGCAGTGCTAGATGGGCAGGGTCGAACACTGAAGCTTTCTTT. This gives the protein CSARWAGSNTEAFF.

The V and J genes are TRBV21-1 and TRBJ1-2; the table's D call, TRBD1, has no DNA check behind it. TRBV21-1 is an annotated pseudogene. This CDR3 contains 13 residues. The CDR3 is CASRPDTFCGYTF. The CDR3 DNA is TGTGCCAGCAGGCCGGACACGTTCTGCGGCTACACCTTC.

This clonotype was detected many times. The chain couples TRBV7-9 to TRBJ2-2; 10 bases agree with TRBD2. The germline CDR1 and CDR2 sequences are SEHNR and FQNEAQ (reference sequence). CDR3 length: 17 amino acids. V lost 5 bases to trimming and J lost 6 bases; unmatched junction nucleotides: 12. The CDR3 bases are TGTGCCAGCAGCCGACGGTCAGCGGGGGGGCCATCCGGGGAGCTGTTTTTT. It specifies CASSRRSAGGPSGELFF.

This clonotype was seen at least ten times. The genes are TRBV29-1 and TRBJ2-7, with D maybe TRBD2 (6 bases). CDR1 and CDR2 from the germline V gene are SQVTM and ANQGSEA. This CDR3 has 14 amino acids. V lost 4 bases to trimming and J lost 4 bases, with 17 bases between them. CDR3 nucleotide sequence: TGCAGCGTTGGCTCATGGGGACTGGGATACGAGCAGTACTTC. It translates to CSVGSWGLGYEQYF.

The rearrangement links TRBV20-1 to TRBJ2-5, with D uncertain. The V end lost 3 bases, the J end lost 3 bases, and 5 bases lay between the germline ends. CDR1 is DFQATT and CDR2 is SNEGSKA in the germline V gene (reference sequence). This CDR3 contains 11 residues. The CDR3 nucleotides read TGCAGTGCTAGGAAGGAAGAGACCCAGTACTTC. Its translation: CSARKEETQYF.

V usage is TRBV24-1 and J usage is TRBJ1-6; D may be TRBD1 (5 bases). V dropped 5 bases and J dropped 7 bases, with 8 bases sitting between them. Germline-derived CDR1 and CDR2 are KGHDR and SFDVKD. This CDR3 is built from 13 residues. The CDR3 spells CATSARVNSPLHF. The DNA for the CDR3 is TGTGCCACCAGTGCCAGGGTGAATTCACCCCTCCACTTT.

In this sample, this clonotype turned up many times. V usage is TRBV12-3 or TRBV12-4 and J usage is TRBJ2-7; D call uncertain. The CDR3 has 16 residues. Trimming took 3 bases from V and 2 from J, leaving 17 bases between them. CDR3 in amino acids: CASSFWSQVKAYEQYF. Here the CDR3 DNA reads TGTGCCAGCAGTTTTTGGTCGCAGGTTAAGGCCTACGAGCAGTACTTC.

Many counts were recorded for this clonotype. The rearrangement uses TRBV12-3 or TRBV12-4 and TRBJ2-1; D is ambiguous. V lost 6 bases and J lost 9, with 9 bases in between. The CDR3 length is 11 residues. The CDR3 loop reads CASSTNGEQFF. DNA of the CDR3: TGTGCCAGCAGCACCAACGGTGAGCAGTTCTTC.

The V gene is TRBV29-1, the J gene TRBJ1-2; the match to TRBD1 covers 7 bases. V shed 6 bases, J shed 3 bases, and the junction held 7 bases outside the gene matches. The V gene's germline CDR1 is SQVTM and CDR2 ANQGSEA. This CDR3 is 13 amino acids long. The CDR3 sequence: CSVERDSHYGYTF. The CDR3 DNA reads as TGCAGCGTCGAACGGGACAGCCACTATGGCTACACCTTC. Based on the CDR3 plus reference TRBV29-1 and TRBJ1-2, the full variable domain is SAVISQKPSRDICQRGTSLTIQCQVDSQVTMMFWYRQQPGQSLTLIATANQGSEATYESGFVIDKFPISRPNLTFSTLTVSNMSPEDSSIYLCSVERDSHYGYTFGSGTRLTVV.

There are a few counts of this clonotype. The chain recombines TRBV12-3 or TRBV12-4 with TRBJ2-3, with TRBD2 as a possible D gene (5 bases). V shed 11 bases and J shed 2 bases, with 17 bases lying between them. The CDR3 consists of 14 residues. CDR3 nucleotides: TGTGCCTCCAAACGGGAAGGATACACAGATACGCAGTATTTT. Amino acids: CASKREGYTDTQYF.

The rearrangement uses TRBV7-2 and TRBJ2-6; possible D gene TRBD2, 5 bases. The CDR3 loop spans 16 amino acids. V dropped 7 bases and J dropped 2 bases, with 15 bases sitting between them. Germline values: CDR1 SGHTA, CDR2 FQGNSA. The CDR3 DNA is TGTGCCAGCACGCGGGCACTTCGGGCTGGGGCCAACGTCCTGACTTTC. It encodes CASTRALRAGANVLTF. The full variable domain, its missing parts supplied by reference TRBV7-2 and TRBJ2-6, is GAGVSQSPSNKVTEKGKDVELRCDPISGHTALYWYRQSLGQGLEFLIYFQGNSAPDKSGLPSDRFSAERTGGSVSTLTIQRTQQEDSAVYLCASTRALRAGANVLTFGAGSRLTVL.

The chain combines TRBV4-3 with TRBJ1-1; D perhaps matches TRBD1 (5 bases). Germline V gene sequence: CDR1 LGHNA, CDR2 YSLEER. The V and J ends lost 1 base and 5 bases respectively, with 14 bases between them. This CDR3 contains 15 residues. In DNA, the CDR3 is TGCGCCAGCAGCCAAGTATCTGGGGCGGGGACTGAAGCTTTCTTT. Encoded protein: CASSQVSGAGTEAFF.

This sequence joins TRBV20-1 and TRBJ1-3, with D possibly matching TRBD1 (5 bases). Trimming cost V 4 bases and J 3 bases, with 10 bases left between them. This CDR3 contains 13 residues. Germline V gene lookup returns CDR1 DFQATT and CDR2 SNEGSKA (reference sequence). CDR3 loop: CSAKEGNGNTIYF. In DNA, the CDR3 is TGCAGTGCTAAGGAGGGGAATGGAAACACCATATATTTT.

Concerning this clonotype itself: One base away lies a much larger clone, so this may be a sequencing read error. V gene TRBV5-1 combines with J gene TRBJ2-3, with 8 bases fitting TRBD1. The CDR3 is 16 residues long. Germline CDR1 SGHRS, CDR2 YFSETQ. V lost 2 bases to trimming and J lost 6 bases; unmatched junction nucleotides: 11. CDR3: CASSFRRGRDGDTQYF. The CDR3 DNA reads TGCGCCAGCAGCTTCCGCAGGGGGCGGGATGGGGATACGCAGTATTTT.

This clonotype has at least ten counts. For the CDR3, the DNA is TGTGCCAGCAGCTTAGGGGCCGGATCGAACACTGAAGCTTTCTTT. Translating it yields CASSLGAGSNTEAFF. The chain carries TRBV7-6 and TRBJ1-1; D ambiguous. CDR1 is SGHVS and CDR2 is FNYEAQ in the germline V gene. CDR3 length equals 15 residues. V was trimmed by 1 base and J by 1 base, leaving 10 bases between them.

There are a few counts of this clonotype. This sequence joins TRBV20-1 and TRBJ2-1, with 7 bases fitting TRBD2. Trimming took 1 base from V and 5 from J; bases not matched to a gene: 11. CDR1 and CDR2 (germline): DFQATT, SNEGSKA (reference sequence). The CDR3 is 16 residues long. CDR3 nucleotides: TGCAGTGCTAGAGCAATGGGGGGGTTTGGGCACAATGAGCAGTTCTTC. Amino acid sequence: CSARAMGGFGHNEQFF.

The CDR3 spells CASRQDRGIPYEQYF. CDR3 DNA sequence: TGTGCCAGCAGACAGGACAGGGGTATTCCCTACGAGCAGTACTTC. The V and J genes are TRBV28 and TRBJ2-7; TRBD1 aligns across 9 bases. V shed 6 bases and J 2 bases; nucleotides not matched to a gene: 8. The CDR3 is made up of 15 amino acids. Germline V gene lookup returns CDR1 MDHEN and CDR2 SYDVKM.

The chain carries TRBV6-1 and TRBJ1-2; TRBD1 aligns across 8 bases. This CDR3 spans 14 amino acids. The V gene end was trimmed by 5 bases and the J gene end by 4 bases; junction bases not matched to a gene: 6. Germline V gene data show CDR1 as MNHNS and CDR2 as SASEGT. This CDR3 is CASSPQGAVYGYTF. CDR3 bases: TGTGCCAGCAGTCCCCAGGGGGCGGTCTATGGCTACACCTTC.

This chain joins TRBV12-3 or TRBV12-4 and TRBJ1-1; tentative D call: TRBD1 (6 bases). The CDR3 loop spans 13 amino acids. Trimming shortened V by 7 bases and J by 0 bases, and 9 bases separated the two germline ends. CDR3 in amino acids: CASIDRMNTEAFF. The CDR3 nucleotides read TGTGCCAGCATTGACAGGATGAACACTGAAGCTTTCTTT.

This clonotype has only a few counts. J is TRBJ2-6 and V is TRBV25-1; D ambiguous. The CDR3 has 16 residues. V lost 0 bases, J lost 2 bases, and 8 bases lay in between. Germline CDR1 reads MGHDK; CDR2 reads SYGVNS. The CDR3 protein is CASSEYRDPGANVLTF. The CDR3 DNA reads TGTGCCAGCAGTGAATATAGAGACCCTGGGGCCAACGTCCTGACTTTC.

This clonotype has a count of ten or more. V usage is TRBV20-1 and J usage is TRBJ2-2; unclear D gene. The CDR3 spans 14 residues. Germline lookup yields CDR1 DFQATT and CDR2 SNEGSKA (reference sequence). The V gene lost 4 bases and the J gene lost 1 base, with 10 bases spanning the gap. DNA of the CDR3: TGCAGTGCTATGTTGTACAGGAACACCGGGGAGCTGTTTTTT. This gives the protein CSAMLYRNTGELFF.

The chain's CDR3 is CASSQAGLYTEAFF. The CDR3 nucleotides are TGCGCCAGCAGCCAAGCGGGACTATACACTGAAGCTTTCTTT. The chain couples TRBV4-1 to TRBJ1-1, with D maybe TRBD1 (5 bases). Germline values: CDR1 MGHRA, CDR2 YSYEKL. CDR3 length equals 14 residues. V was clipped by 1 base and J by 3 bases, with 9 bases between them.

The chain's CDR3 is CASSKRRDHYEQYF. CDR3 bases: TGTGCCAGCAGCAAACGGAGAGACCACTACGAGCAGTACTTC. The chain is built from TRBV12-3 or TRBV12-4 and TRBJ2-7; D unclear. CDR3 length: 14 residues. Trimming took off 6 bases at V and 3 bases at J, with 15 bases between the two ends.

This clonotype was seen ten or more times. This chain connects TRBV24-1 to TRBJ2-7; D unresolved. V shed 6 bases and J shed 3 bases, with 8 bases lying between them. Per the germline V gene, CDR1 is KGHDR and CDR2 is SFDVKD. The CDR3 consists of 12 residues. CDR3 sequence (DNA): TGTGCCACCAGTATTTCAGGCTACGAGCAGTACTTC. Amino acids: CATSISGYEQYF.